This paragraph reports one TCR beta chain. The clone's antigen remains unknown. Base qualities were left out, and no much larger clone turns up one base away. This sample is drawn from a study of blood T cell repertoires in COVID-19 (dated by TCRdb to the early 2020s). As for the study more broadly: Recovered participants in ImmuneRACE Cohort 3 were defined by two consecutive negative NP/OP PCR tests, clearance by a healthcare professional, or resolution of symptoms. The repertoires were made available in a free public database intended to serve as a resource for research on the immune response to SARS-CoV-2. Subjects who had been exposed to COVID-19, were actively infected with it, or had recovered from it provided the deeply sampled blood TCRbeta repertoires that made up the dataset. The samples were drawn from two sources: the first 160 participants of the ongoing ImmuneRACE study, and 950 to 1,500 subjects contributed by 6 global collaborators. Sample metadata almost always included a de-identified subject ID, COVID-19 status, age in years and sex. Samples covering the acute and convalescent phases of COVID-19 were provided by collaborators in the United States, Italy and Spain. The prospective study material was composed of cDNA or gDNA derived from T cells, B-cell-depleted T cells, or PBMCs. Where HLA class I and class II types were available, the types were taken from metadata supplied by the sample provider, not from assay-based typing. Overall study outcomes, separate from this receptor: How much clinical and demographic metadata was included differed by source and by participant, and the metadata was provided uncurated.

Enrolling through a virtual design, the prospective study's participants ranged in age from roughly 18 to 90 years and lived across 20 to 30 United States geographic areas. In the prospective study, participants were assigned to cohorts based on the clinical history participants reported in a screening survey and a study questionnaire. Each participant in the prospective study had whole blood, serum and a nasopharyngeal or oropharyngeal swab collected by mobile phlebotomists. Prospective study participants could optionally give additional blood draws and questionnaires over an approximately 2-month period. Prospective study blood samples were shipped either frozen or at room temperature before DNA extraction. TCRbeta CDR3 regions were amplified from genomic DNA by means of the immunoSEQ Assay, a bias-controlled multiplex PCR. In the paper's pipeline: Nucleated cell counts per sample were estimated from amplification of reference gene primers within the assay. Sequence reads were collapsed and filtered to measure the absolute abundance of every unique TCRbeta CDR3 rearrangement. Productive Simpson clonality was computed per sample as the square root of Simpson's diversity index over productive rearrangements. TCRdb took this table from immuneACCESS and kept in-frame rearrangements with V and J called. Such tables lack part of the clones; where checked against another copy, unresolved V genes explain under half of the gap, and the rest is unexplained. V, J and clone size reflect that table, while D and trimming were determined from the DNA. Here the sample has 200,000 or so clones; roughly 87% occur a single time. The ten largest make up 7.2% of the sample.

Its CDR3 holds 17 amino acids, cysteine through phenylalanine. Only CDR3 DNA is held: 51 bases, read in frame from base 1. Here the chain combines TRBV21-1 and TRBJ1-5; the D segment call TRBD1 is taken from the table without a DNA check. TRBV21-1 is shown as a pseudogene. Material for sequencing was PBMCs or T cells enriched from blood (not recorded which). This sequence was found in a young man in a cohort exposed to, infected with or recovered from COVID-19 (not recorded which). The DNA sequence reads TGTGCCAGCAGCAAAATTAACGTGGCAGGGTGCAATCAGCCCCAGCATTTT. It translates as CASSKINVAGCNQPQHF.